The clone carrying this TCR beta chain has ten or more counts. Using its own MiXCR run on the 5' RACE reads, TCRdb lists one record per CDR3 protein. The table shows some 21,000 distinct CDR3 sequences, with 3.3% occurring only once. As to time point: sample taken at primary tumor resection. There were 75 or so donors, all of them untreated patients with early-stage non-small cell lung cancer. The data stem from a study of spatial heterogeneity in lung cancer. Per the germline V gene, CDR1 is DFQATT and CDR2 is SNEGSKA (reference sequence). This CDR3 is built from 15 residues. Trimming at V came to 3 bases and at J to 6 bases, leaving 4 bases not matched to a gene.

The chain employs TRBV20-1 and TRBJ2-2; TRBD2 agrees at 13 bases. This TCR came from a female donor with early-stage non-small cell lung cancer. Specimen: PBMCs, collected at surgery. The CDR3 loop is CSASPGLAGPGELFF. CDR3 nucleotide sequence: TGCAGTGCTAGCCCGGGACTAGCGGGACCCGGGGAGCTGTTTTTT.